These T cell receptor beta chains were read from a single sample in a study of shared clonotypes between healthy human individuals. Sequencing was performed with immunoSEQ multiplex PCR; in TCRdb, only in-frame clones are kept and a portion is missing. The data show 2.3 million or so clones, approximately 93% seen once. Sequences were obtained from naive CD4+ T cells from PBMCs. Receptor source: a man aged 18-30 years in good health. Some clones in this sample may be carry-over from other donors' samples. The CDR3 runs from the conserved cysteine through the conserved F or W. A D gene is named only where the DNA matches it firmly. Part of the rows lack a size; the others show once, few, many or a class for expanded clones.

d_call	j_call	v_call	clone_size	cdr3_nt	cdr3_aa
TRBD2	TRBJ2-5	TRBV30	.	TGTGCCTGGAGAAAGGGACTAGCGGGGACCCAAGAGACCCAGTACTTC	CAWRKGLAGTQETQYF
.	TRBJ1-1	TRBV13	.	TGTGCCAGCAGCGCAGACAGCAACACTGAAGCTTTCTTT	CASSADSNTEAFF
.	TRBJ1-2	TRBV27	.	TGTGCCAGCAGTAGGATCAGAGACGACTATGGCTACACCTTC	CASSRIRDDYGYTF
.	TRBJ2-3	TRBV7-9	.	TGTGCCAGCAGCTCGCTAGCGCTCCCGACAGATACGCAGTATTTT	CASSSLALPTDTQYF
.	TRBJ2-7	TRBV2	.	TGTGCCAGCAGTTCGCAGTCCTACGAGCAGTACTTC	CASSSQSYEQYF
TRBD1	TRBJ2-5	TRBV5-3	.	TGTGCCAGAAGCTTGGCGAGGGACAGGAGAAGAGAGACCCAGTACTTC	CARSLARDRRRETQYF
.	TRBJ2-3	TRBV6-4	.	TGTGCCAGCAGCCAAGAGACTAGGTCTACGCAGTATTTT	CASSQETRSTQYF
.	TRBJ2-7	TRBV11-3	.	TGTGCCAGCAGCCCACTATTCATGGGGTACGTCCTTACCTACGAGCAGTACTTC	CASSPLFMGYVLTYEQYF
.	TRBJ2-3	TRBV5-1	.	TGCGCCAGCAACCCCGAGATTTGGGGCACAGATACGCAGTATTTT	CASNPEIWGTDTQYF
.	TRBJ2-1	TRBV7-8	.	TGTGCCAGCAGCTTTCTCCTAGATGAGCAGTTCTTC	CASSFLLDEQFF
TRBD2	TRBJ2-1	TRBV18	once	TGTGCCAGCTCACCACCCCCCTCCACCGGGACTAGCGGGAGGGAGGGCTCCTACAATGAGCAGTTCTTC	CASSPPPSTGTSGREGSYNEQFF
TRBD1	TRBJ2-7	TRBV7-2	.	TGTGCCAGCAGCTTTAGGACAGGGGGCAACGAGCAGTACTTC	CASSFRTGGNEQYF
.	TRBJ1-4	TRBV6-6	.	TGTGCCAGCAGGGACGGGTCTAATGAAAAACTGTTTTTT	CASRDGSNEKLFF
TRBD1	TRBJ2-2	TRBV5-1	.	TGCGCCAGCAGCTCGGGACAGTTTTTGGCCGGGGAGCTGTTTTTT	CASSSGQFLAGELFF
.	TRBJ2-7	TRBV11-1	.	TGTGCCAGCAGCTTACTGCTGGGCGACGAGCAGTACTTC	CASSLLLGDEQYF
.	TRBJ2-1	TRBV9	.	TGTGCCAGCAGCGTAGCTAGCCGCAATGAGCAGTTCTTC	CASSVASRNEQFF
.	TRBJ1-2	TRBV6-5	.	TGTGCCAGCAGTCTCTTAGGGAATCTGGCTGGCTACACCTTC	CASSLLGNLAGYTF